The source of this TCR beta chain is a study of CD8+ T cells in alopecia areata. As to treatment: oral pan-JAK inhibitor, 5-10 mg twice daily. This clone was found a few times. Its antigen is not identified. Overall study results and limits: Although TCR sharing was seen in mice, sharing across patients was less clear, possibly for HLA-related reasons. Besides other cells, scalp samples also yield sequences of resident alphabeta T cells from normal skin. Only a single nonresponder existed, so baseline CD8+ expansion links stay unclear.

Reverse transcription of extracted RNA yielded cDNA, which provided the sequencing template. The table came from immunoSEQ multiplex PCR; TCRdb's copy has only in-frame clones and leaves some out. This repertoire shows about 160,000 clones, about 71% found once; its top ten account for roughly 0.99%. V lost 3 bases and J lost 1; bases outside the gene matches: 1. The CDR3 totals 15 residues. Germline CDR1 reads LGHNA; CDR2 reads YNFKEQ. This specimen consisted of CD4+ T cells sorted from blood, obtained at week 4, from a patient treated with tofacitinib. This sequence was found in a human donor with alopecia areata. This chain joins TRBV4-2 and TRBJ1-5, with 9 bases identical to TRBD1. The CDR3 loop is CASSHGQGSNQPQHF. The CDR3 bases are TGTGCCAGCAGCCATGGACAGGGGAGCAATCAGCCCCAGCATTTT.